The next 5 T cell receptor beta chains were all read from a single sample in a study of T cell responses to AZD1222 COVID-19 vaccine. Using immunoSEQ multiplex PCR, the repertoire was profiled, and TCRdb retains in-frame clones only, with some absent. The table records about 140,000 clones, about 90% of them present only once. The sequencing used peripheral blood, collected on day 0 of AZD1222 vaccination. The receptor source for this set is an adult in good health.

This chain connects TRBV5-1 to TRBJ2-2; TRBD1 aligns across 10 bases. There are 16 residues in the CDR3. V dropped 0 bases and J dropped 3; count of bases not matched to a gene: 2. Germline loops: CDR1 SGHRS, CDR2 YFSETQ. The CDR3 sequence: CASSLVGTGDTGELFF. CDR3 DNA sequence: TGCGCCAGCAGCTTGGTCGGGACAGGGGACACCGGGGAGCTGTTTTTT. Full variable domain (missing parts from reference TRBV5-1 and TRBJ2-2): KAGVTQTPRYLIKTRGQQVTLSCSPISGHRSVSWYQQTPGQGLQFLFEYFSETQRNKGNFPGRFSGRQFSNSRSEMNVSTLELGDSALYLCASSLVGTGDTGELFFGEGSRLTVL.

J is TRBJ2-7 and V is TRBV2; 14 nucleotides agree with TRBD2. V lost 7 bases, J lost 3 bases, and 8 bases stayed unmatched. The length of the CDR3 is 16 residues. Germline CDR1 SNHLY, CDR2 FYNNEI. The CDR3 loop is CASKAGTSGRFYEQYF. CDR3 sequence (DNA): TGTGCCAGCAAAGCCGGGACTAGCGGGAGATTCTACGAGCAGTACTTC.

The chain uses TRBV7-9 and TRBJ1-1; D call uncertain. This CDR3 region has 12 residues. V was pared by 5 bases and J by 6 bases, with 10 bases between. The germline V gene has CDR1 SEHNR and CDR2 FQNEAQ (reference sequence). This CDR3 is CASSGSGSEAFF. DNA for the CDR3: TGTGCCAGCAGCGGTTCGGGTTCTGAAGCTTTCTTT.

This clone was detected only a few times. The V and J genes are TRBV2 and TRBJ2-1, with 9 bases matching TRBD1. Germline assignment: CDR1 SNHLY and CDR2 FYNNEI. The CDR3 has 18 residues. V lost 6 bases to trimming and J lost 0 bases; unmatched junction nucleotides: 12. The CDR3, as DNA: TGTGCCAGCAGGGCCGACAGGGGGGGGATAAGCTCCTACAATGAGCAGTTCTTC. It specifies CASRADRGGISSYNEQFF.

Points on this clone: A junction end diverges from the germline sequence, so it may reflect a read error. V and J are TRBV15 and TRBJ1-6; D perhaps matches TRBD1 (5 bases). The V gene's germline CDR1 is LNHNV and CDR2 YYDKDF (reference sequence). This CDR3 comprises 15 residues. Written as DNA, the CDR3 is TGTGCCGCCAGGACTCTTGACAGCGGAAATTCACCCCTCCACTTT. Encoded protein: CAARTLDSGNSPLHF.